A single sample is the source of the 15 T cell receptor beta chains below, sequenced in a study of blood T cell repertoires in COVID-19. TCRdb's table, derived via immunoSEQ multiplex PCR, lists solely in-frame clones and lacks some. The table shows 140,000 to 150,000 clones, with approximately 81% occurring only once. Sequenced input: peripheral blood. The receptors stem from a human donor in a cohort sampled during active COVID-19.

V and J are TRBV7-3 and TRBJ2-7; D gene uncertain. CDR3 length equals 13 residues. V was trimmed by 5 bases and J by 6 bases, leaving 14 bases between them. CDR1 is SGHTA and CDR2 is FQGTGA in the germline V gene. CDR3 in amino acids: CASSPGSPSEQYF. CDR3 nucleotide sequence: TGTGCCAGCAGCCCCGGGTCTCCTTCCGAGCAGTACTTC.

The chain employs TRBV3-1 (or the pseudogene TRBV3-2) and TRBJ1-1; no firm D call. This CDR3 spans 13 amino acids. V lost 3 bases, J lost 4 bases, and 9 bases lay in between. Germline lookup yields CDR1 LGHDT and CDR2 YNNKEL (reference sequence). In DNA, the CDR3 is TGTGCCAGCAGCCAGCCGGGGAGCACTGAAGCTTTCTTT. Encoded protein: CASSQPGSTEAFF.

The genes are TRBV27 and TRBJ1-1, with TRBD1 matching over 8 bases. The V gene's germline CDR1 is MNHEY and CDR2 SMNVEV (reference sequence). V shed 4 bases, J shed 4 bases, and the junction held 8 bases outside the gene matches. The CDR3 runs to 15 residues. Here the CDR3 reads CASSSTTGESTEAFF. In DNA form, the CDR3 reads TGTGCCAGCAGTTCGACGACAGGGGAGAGCACTGAAGCTTTCTTT.

V usage is TRBV2 and J usage is TRBJ1-3; D is unclear. In germline, CDR1 is SNHLY, CDR2 FYNNEI. The V end lost 7 bases, the J end lost 7 bases, and 14 bases lay between the germline ends. The CDR3 is made up of 13 amino acids. CDR3 in amino acids: CASIAPTGNTIYF. CDR3 sequence (DNA): TGTGCCAGCATCGCCCCAACCGGGAACACCATATATTTT. Full variable domain (rest looked up from reference TRBV2 and TRBJ1-3): EPEVTQTPSHQVTQMGQEVILRCVPISNHLYFYWYRQILGQKVEFLVSFYNNEISEKSEIFDDQFSVERPDGSNFTLKIRSTKLEDSAMYFCASIAPTGNTIYFGEGSWLTVV.

The gene calls are TRBV3-1 (or the pseudogene TRBV3-2) and TRBJ1-5; D is uncertain. V was clipped by 4 bases and J by 4 bases, with 8 bases between them. The CDR3 covers 13 residues. Germline CDR1 reads LGHDT; CDR2 reads YNNKEL (reference sequence). The CDR3 reads CASSPTRNQPQHF. The DNA for the CDR3 is TGTGCCAGCAGCCCGACTCGAAATCAGCCCCAGCATTTT.

This clone came up once. The rearrangement links TRBV7-8 to TRBJ1-1; 9 bases are shared with TRBD1. The trim removed 1 base at V and 0 bases at J, leaving 3 bases unmatched. This CDR3 is 16 amino acids long. Germline V lookup: CDR1 SGHVS, CDR2 FQNEAQ. The CDR3 spells CASSLEGQGVNTEAFF. The CDR3 DNA is TGTGCCAGCAGCTTAGAGGGACAGGGAGTGAACACTGAAGCTTTCTTT.

The chain uses TRBV6-6 and TRBJ1-2; D is uncertain. V gave up 2 bases and J gave up 3 bases, with 13 bases separating them. The germline CDR1 and CDR2 sequences are MNHNY and SVGAGI (reference sequence). The CDR3 sequence is 15 residues long. The CDR3 region is CASSYVSREDYGYTF. In DNA form, the CDR3 reads TGTGCCAGCAGTTACGTTTCGAGGGAGGACTATGGCTACACCTTC.

This clone has more than one count but fewer than ten. The chain has TRBV5-4 and TRBJ1-6; 7 positions agree with TRBD1. The CDR3 has 14 residues. J gave up 7 bases and V 1 base, and 2 bases lay outside the gene matches. Per germline, CDR1 SGHNT and CDR2 YYREEE (reference sequence). CDR3 nucleotide sequence: TGTGCCAGCAGCTTGAGACAGGGCAATTCACCCCTCCACTTT. Residues: CASSLRQGNSPLHF.

The chain uses TRBV3-1 (or the pseudogene TRBV3-2) and TRBJ2-7; 9 nucleotides align to TRBD1. Germline V gene lookup returns CDR1 LGHDT and CDR2 YNNKEL (reference sequence). This CDR3 contains 15 residues. V shed 4 bases, J shed 4 bases, and the junction held 8 bases outside the gene matches. The CDR3, as DNA: TGTGCCAGCAGCCGCTCCGGGACAGGGACGTACGAGCAGTACTTC. This sequence encodes CASSRSGTGTYEQYF.

The chain combines TRBV4-1 with TRBJ2-5, with D possibly matching TRBD2 (5 bases). Trimming shortened V by 3 bases and J by 5 bases, and 7 bases separated the two germline ends. CDR1 is MGHRA and CDR2 is YSYEKL in the germline V gene. The CDR3 is 12 residues long. The CDR3 spells CASSQEAETQYF. In DNA form, the CDR3 reads TGCGCCAGCAGCCAGGAGGCCGAGACCCAGTACTTC.

The V call is TRBV6-5, the J call TRBJ2-3; 8 nucleotides agree with TRBD1. The junction had 0 bases not matched to a gene; V was cut back by 6 bases and J by 1 base. The length of the CDR3 is 13 residues. Germline V gives CDR1 MNHEY, CDR2 SVGAGI. CDR3 nucleotides: TGTGCCAGCAGGGACAGGGGCACAGATACGCAGTATTTT. It is translated as CASRDRGTDTQYF.

The chain employs TRBV4-1 and TRBJ2-1, with TRBD2 matching over 8 bases. The CDR3 length is 15 residues. The germline gives CDR1 MGHRA, CDR2 YSYEKL. With 3 bases clipped from V and 7 bases from J, the junction kept 8 bases outside the gene matches. The CDR3 reads CASSHIRGGGNEQFF. The CDR3 region has the DNA TGCGCCAGCAGCCATATACGGGGGGGCGGGAATGAGCAGTTCTTC.

This clone was recorded only once. The V and J genes are TRBV27 and TRBJ1-1; D is perhaps TRBD1 (6 bases). From germline, CDR1 is MNHEY and CDR2 SMNVEV (reference sequence). The CDR3 spans 11 residues. V gave up 8 bases and J gave up 7 bases, with 11 bases separating them. The CDR3 reads CASLGGFEAFF. CDR3 bases: TGTGCCAGCCTTGGGGGCTTTGAAGCTTTCTTT.

The sample holds a few counts of this clone. The V gene is TRBV4-3, the J gene TRBJ1-2, with 7 bases lining up with TRBD1. This CDR3 is 16 amino acids long. V lost 0 bases, J lost 8 bases, and 12 bases stayed unmatched. Germline V CDR1 and CDR2: LGHNA, YSLEER. As DNA, the CDR3 is TGCGCCAGCAGCCAAGATTGGAGGGGGCGGTTAGGAGGCTACACCTTC. It yields the protein CASSQDWRGRLGGYTF.

In its sample, this clone was seen a few times. The chain combines TRBV28 with TRBJ1-2; D remains ambiguous. Trimming stripped 3 bases from V and 4 bases from J, with 9 bases between. The CDR3 spans 13 residues. Germline CDR1 and CDR2: MDHEN and SYDVKM. The DNA for the CDR3 is TGTGCCAGCAGTTTGGGCCGTCGCTATGGCTACACCTTC. Protein sequence: CASSLGRRYGYTF.